This TCR beta chain is drawn from a study of shared clonotypes between healthy human individuals. This clone was found once. V gave up 4 bases and J gave up 3 bases, with 13 bases separating them. CDR1 and CDR2 from the germline V gene are MGHRA and YSYEKL. The CDR3 covers 14 residues. Sequenced by immunoSEQ multiplex PCR; TCRdb stores in-frame clones only, minus some. This sample yields about 380,000 clones, of which about 96% are seen a single time; approximately 0.32% belongs to the top ten. Caucasian adults living in Nashville, Tennessee, provided all samples. This sequence joins TRBV4-1 and TRBJ2-7, with a possible D match to TRBD1 (5 bases). The sequence was collected from a man in his thirties or forties in good health. Sequencing was done on a sample of memory CD8+ T cells sorted from blood. Subset reported: CD45RO+ cells pooled with CCR7-negative TemRA cells. CDR3 sequence: CASSLRVIGYEQYF. The CDR3 region has the DNA TGCGCCAGCAGCCTCAGGGTGATTGGCTACGAGCAGTACTTC.